The entry below gives a single T cell receptor beta chain sequence along with its context. Antigen: not known. The data are from a study of T cells in Graves' hyperthyroidism and ophthalmopathy. Study-level results: The blood repertoire included most of the expanded thyroid clonotypes above 0.001.

Stable hyperthyroidism: no ophthalmopathy progression over 18 months of follow-up. The hyperthyroidism was newly diagnosed and had lasted under 2 months; the patients were aged 18 to 65. Patients having uncontrolled infection, another autoimmune disease, pregnancy or lactation were not included. CDR1 and CDR2 (germline): SGHRS, YFSETQ. Trimming took 3 bases from V and 4 from J; bases not matched to a gene: 7. This CDR3 spans 16 amino acids. Amplification of TCR beta CDR3 regions used RNA as the template. First-round RT-PCR of the TCR CDR3 relied on the HTBI primer set. TCRdb re-analysed the multiplex PCR reads in MiXCR, keeping a single row per CDR3 protein. The sample consists of some 600,000 distinct CDR3 sequences, 40% to 55% of them appearing once.

The receptor was derived from a woman between 18 and 29 years old with Graves' hyperthyroidism. The sample comprised peripheral blood or thyroid tissue (not recorded which). The chain has TRBV5-1 and TRBJ1-3; 10 positions agree with TRBD1. The CDR3 DNA is TGCGCCAGCAGCTCCGGGACAGGGGCGATCGGAAACACCATATATTTT. Its translation: CASSSGTGAIGNTIYF.